This record concerns one T cell receptor (beta chain) sequence. Its antigen is not known. This record comes from a study of T cells in Graves' hyperthyroidism and ophthalmopathy. Study-wide results and limits: Model predictions of ophthalmopathy came a median approximately 6 months before onset. In simple terms, a model built on 13 V-J features told ophthalmopathy apart from stable hyperthyroidism.

TCR beta CDR3 regions were amplified from RNA. An initial round of RT-PCR targeting the TCR CDR3 relied on the HTBI primer set. TCRdb passed the multiplex PCR reads through MiXCR, listing each CDR3 protein once. The table has 620,000 or so distinct CDR3 sequences, roughly 15% seen once. The receptor's source is a woman in her forties or fifties with Graves' ophthalmopathy. Material: blood.

CDR3 loop: CASSLMGSNTGELFF. CDR3 coding DNA: TGTGCCAGCAGCTTAATGGGCTCTAACACCGGGGAGCTGTTTTTT. The rearrangement joins TRBV7-2 to TRBJ2-2; D not resolved. This CDR3 is built from 15 residues. CDR1 is SGHTA, CDR2 FQGNSA, per germline. Trimming pared 2 bases from V and 2 bases from J, leaving 9 bases between.